The clone carrying this T cell receptor (beta chain) appeared once. Original analysis: Nucleated cell number was recorded as an estimate derived from reference gene primer amplification. The assay was immunoSEQ multiplex PCR, and TCRdb's table has in-frame clones only and misses some. V and J calls and clone size come straight from that table; D and trimming were deduced from the DNA. The sample records roughly 150,000 clones, 65% to 85% being singletons. This entry belongs to a study of blood T cell repertoires in COVID-19. Study at large: Collection of acute and convalescent COVID-19 samples took place in the United States, Italy and Spain. T cells, B-cell-depleted T cells, or PBMCs provided the cDNA or gDNA that served as material.

The V gene's germline CDR1 is ENHRY and CDR2 SYGVKD. The V end lost 6 bases, the J end lost 5 bases, and 7 bases lay between the germline ends. This CDR3 has 12 residues. The sample comprised peripheral blood. The receptor comes from a woman of 80 years or more with active or convalescent COVID-19. The rearrangement joins TRBV10-3 to TRBJ2-2; the D gene is possibly TRBD1 (5 bases). The CDR3 DNA sequence: TGTGCCATCAGACCAGGGACCGGGGAGCTGTTTTTT. Its protein product is CAIRPGTGELFF.